The clone carrying this TCR beta chain was seen only once. The data stem from a study of shared clonotypes between healthy human individuals. The CDR3 contains 13 residues. In the study's own analysis: ImmunoSEQ supplied junction-only sequences lacking quality scores, so filtering was different. TCRdb keeps only in-frame clones here, not all; method: immunoSEQ multiplex PCR. The D gene and trimming were derived from the DNA, and the V and J assignments and clone size from that table. The sample has approximately 2.5 million clones, 93% seen once. The rearrangement joins TRBV21-1 to TRBJ2-7. TRBV21-1 is reported as a pseudogene. What was sequenced was naive CD4+ T cells from PBMCs. The subset was: CD45RA+ positively selected. This TCR came from a young man in good health. Some clones in this sample may be carry-over from other donors' samples. CDR3 sequence reads: CASSRGRSYEQYF. The CDR3 DNA reads TGTGCCAGCAGCAGGGGACGGAGCTACGAGCAGTACTTC.